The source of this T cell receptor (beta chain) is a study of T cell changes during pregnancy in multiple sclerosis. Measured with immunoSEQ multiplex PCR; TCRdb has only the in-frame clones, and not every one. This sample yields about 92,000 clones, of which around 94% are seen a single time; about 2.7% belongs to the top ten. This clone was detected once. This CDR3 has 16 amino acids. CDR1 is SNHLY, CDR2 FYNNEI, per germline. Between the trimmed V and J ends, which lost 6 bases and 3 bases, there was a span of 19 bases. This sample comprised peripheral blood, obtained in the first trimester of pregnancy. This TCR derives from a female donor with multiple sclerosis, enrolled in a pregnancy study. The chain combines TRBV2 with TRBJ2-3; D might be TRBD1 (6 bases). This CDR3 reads CASRDPGTIRTDTQYF. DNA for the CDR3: TGTGCCAGCAGAGATCCCGGGACAATCCGAACAGATACGCAGTATTTT.